Listed below are T cell receptor beta chains from one sample, sequenced in a study of T-cell reconstitution after alpha-beta-depleted transplantation in children. TCRdb ran MiXCR on the PCR reads and lists one entry per CDR3 protein. Among about 1,000,000 distinct CDR3 sequences listed, less than 30% were seen once. Sample: PBMCs, mostly from graft donor cells, taken 360 days after TCRalphabeta/CD19-depleted stem cell transplant. Receptors were obtained from a boy younger than two who had a stem cell transplant for SCID, so the T cells may come from the graft donor. CDR3s include the opening cysteine and the closing phenylalanine or tryptophan. Each record gives: D gene, J gene, V gene, clone size, CDR3 protein, CDR3 DNA. The D gene is left open where the match is weak. Where a row states a size, it is once, few, many or the class of an expanded clone; other rows omit it.

>NA|TRBJ2-2|TRBV7-9|NA
CASSAGTLNTGELFF
TGTGCCAGCAGCGCCGGGACCCTCAACACCGGGGAGCTGTTTTTT
>TRBD1|TRBJ2-2|TRBV12-3/TRBV12-4|NA
CASSFRDRGAGELFF
TGTGCCAGCAGTTTCCGGGACAGGGGGGCCGGGGAGCTGTTTTTT
>NA|TRBJ2-3|TRBV20-1|few
CSAKSVGVSDTQYF
TGCAGTGCCAAATCGGTTGGGGTGTCAGATACGCAGTATTTT
>NA|TRBJ1-5|TRBV12-3/TRBV12-4|few
CASSLSEGQPQHF
TGTGCCAGCAGTTTATCGGAGGGTCAGCCCCAGCATTTT
>NA|TRBJ2-4|TRBV12-3/TRBV12-4|many
CASSFPSYIQYF
TGTGCCAGCAGTTTCCCCTCCTACATTCAGTACTTC
>NA|TRBJ2-3|TRBV29-1|few
CSLLRQGGSTDTQYF
TGCAGCCTCCTCCGGCAAGGCGGAAGCACAGATACGCAGTATTTT
>NA|TRBJ2-1|TRBV18|once
CASSPTRQDREPF
TGTGCCAGCTCACCGACCCGTCAAGACAGAGAACCCTTC
>NA|TRBJ2-7|TRBV21-1|few
CASSKVGGTGVHEQYF
TGTGCCAGCAGCAAAGTCGGGGGGACAGGGGTCCACGAGCAGTACTTC
>TRBD2|TRBJ2-1|TRBV5-1|NA
CASSLERLGRGDNEQFF
TGCGCCAGCAGCTTGGAGCGATTGGGGCGGGGGGACAATGAGCAGTTCTTC
>TRBD2|TRBJ2-1|TRBV27|few
CASSTSSGEMGNEQFF
TGTGCCAGCAGTACTTCTAGCGGGGAAATGGGGAATGAGCAGTTCTTC
>NA|TRBJ2-2|TRBV12-3/TRBV12-4|NA
CASRYGPGAGELFF
TGTGCCAGCAGATACGGACCGGGGGCCGGGGAGCTGTTTTTT
>NA|TRBJ1-1|TRBV20-1|NA
CSAGRRNTEAFF
TGCAGTGCTGGGAGAAGGAACACTGAAGCTTTCTTT
>NA|TRBJ2-5|TRBV7-9|NA
CASSPDTSQETQYF
TGTGCCAGCAGCCCAGATACTAGCCAGGAGACCCAGTACTTC
>TRBD2|TRBJ2-1|TRBV5-1|few
CASSLGRSGGASSEQFF
TGCGCCAGCAGCTTGGGCCGTAGCGGGGGGGCCTCAAGTGAGCAGTTCTTC
>NA|TRBJ1-1|TRBV7-9|NA
CASSGRGTAGAFF
TGTGCCAGCAGCGGCCGGGGCACAGCTGGTGCTTTCTTT
>TRBD1|TRBJ2-4|TRBV5-6|NA
CASSPLGQDKNIQYF
TGTGCCAGCAGCCCCCTCGGACAGGACAAAAACATTCAGTACTTC
>NA|TRBJ1-2|TRBV7-6|few
CASSLGVGAQRGYTF
TGTGCCAGCAGCTTAGGAGTGGGGGCGCAGCGGGGCTACACCTTC
>NA|TRBJ2-1|TRBV20-1|few
CSARDGGGEQFF
TGCAGTGCTAGAGACGGAGGAGGTGAGCAGTTCTTC
>TRBD1|TRBJ2-5|TRBV29-1|few
CSVAWGTGSLQETQYF
TGCAGCGTTGCTTGGGGGACAGGGTCATTACAAGAGACCCAGTACTTC
>TRBD2|TRBJ2-3|TRBV4-1|many
CASSQKGWTRRSTDTQYF
TGCGCCAGCAGCCAGAAGGGTTGGACTAGACGTAGCACAGATACGCAGTATTTT
>NA|TRBJ1-6|TRBV20-1|few
CSARVNSDNSPLHF
TGCAGTGCTAGAGTTAACAGCGATAATTCACCCCTCCACTTT
>NA|TRBJ1-2|TRBV5-1|few
CASSSGGLGHGYTF
TGCGCCAGCAGCTCCGGGGGGCTAGGGCATGGCTACACCTTC
>NA|TRBJ2-3|TRBV9|NA
CASSVAQDTQYF
TGTGCCAGCAGCGTGGCCCAAGATACGCAGTATTTT
>NA|TRBJ2-1|TRBV9|NA
CASSVGFEQFF
TGTGCCAGCAGCGTAGGGTTTGAGCAGTTCTTC
>TRBD2|TRBJ2-5|TRBV10-3|NA
CAISEGRGQETQYF
TGTGCCATCAGTGAAGGGAGGGGCCAAGAGACCCAGTACTTC
>NA|TRBJ1-5|TRBV28|many
CASSLMGENQPQHF
TGTGCCAGCAGTTTAATGGGGGAGAATCAGCCCCAGCATTTT
>TRBD2|TRBJ2-7|TRBV3-1|few
CASSQGGGAYEQYF
TGTGCCAGCAGCCAAGGCGGGGGAGCCTACGAGCAGTACTTC
>TRBD2|TRBJ2-5|TRBV20-1|few
CSASPLRLAGLQETQYF
TGCAGTGCTAGTCCCCTCAGACTAGCGGGGCTCCAAGAGACCCAGTACTTC
>NA|TRBJ2-7|TRBV7-8|NA
CASSLGLRAAPAYEQYF
TGTGCCAGCAGCTTAGGTCTCCGGGCAGCTCCTGCCTACGAGCAGTACTTC
>NA|TRBJ2-5|TRBV27|many
CASSFAGQRETQYF
TGTGCCAGCAGTTTCGCCGGACAGCGGGAGACCCAGTACTTC
>TRBD1|TRBJ1-2|TRBV12-3/TRBV12-4|few
CASFRTGVNYGYTF
TGTGCCAGCTTCAGGACAGGGGTTAACTATGGCTACACCTTC
>NA|TRBJ2-2|TRBV28|NA
CAGQRGAAGELFF
TGTGCCGGACAGAGGGGGGCGGCCGGGGAGCTGTTTTTT
>NA|TRBJ2-7|TRBV18|few
CASSPTNGGYEQYF
TGTGCCAGCTCACCAACCAATGGGGGCTACGAGCAGTACTTC
>NA|TRBJ2-5|TRBV5-1|many
CASSLQGRQETQYF
TGCGCCAGCAGCCTCCAGGGGAGACAAGAGACCCAGTACTTC
>NA|TRBJ2-2|TRBV3-1|NA
CASSQDQGFATGELFF
TGTGCCAGCAGCCAGGATCAGGGTTTTGCCACCGGGGAGCTGTTTTTT